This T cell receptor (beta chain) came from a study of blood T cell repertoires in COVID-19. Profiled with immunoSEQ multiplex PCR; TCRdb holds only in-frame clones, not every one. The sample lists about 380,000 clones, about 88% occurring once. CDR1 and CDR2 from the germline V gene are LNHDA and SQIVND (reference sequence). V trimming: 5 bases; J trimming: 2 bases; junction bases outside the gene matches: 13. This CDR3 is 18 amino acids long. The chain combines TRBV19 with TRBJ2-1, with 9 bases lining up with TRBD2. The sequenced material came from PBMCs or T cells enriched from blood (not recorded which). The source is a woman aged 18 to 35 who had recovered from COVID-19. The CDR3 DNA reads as TGTGCCAGTAGTCGGAGCGGGGGGTGGGAAGGGCCCTACAATGAGCAGTTCTTC. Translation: CASSRSGGWEGPYNEQFF.